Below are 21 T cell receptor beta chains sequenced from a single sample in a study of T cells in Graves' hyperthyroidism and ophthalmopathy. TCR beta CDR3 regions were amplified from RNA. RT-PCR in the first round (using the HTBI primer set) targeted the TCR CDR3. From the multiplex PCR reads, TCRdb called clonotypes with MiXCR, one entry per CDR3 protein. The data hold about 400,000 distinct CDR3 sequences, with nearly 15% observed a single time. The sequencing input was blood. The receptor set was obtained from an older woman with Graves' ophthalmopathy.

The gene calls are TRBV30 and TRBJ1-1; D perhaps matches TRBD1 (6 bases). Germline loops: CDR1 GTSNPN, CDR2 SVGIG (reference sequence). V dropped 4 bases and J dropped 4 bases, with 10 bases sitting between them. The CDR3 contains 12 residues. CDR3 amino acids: CAWKTGPTEAFF. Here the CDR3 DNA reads TGTGCCTGGAAGACAGGCCCCACTGAAGCTTTCTTT.

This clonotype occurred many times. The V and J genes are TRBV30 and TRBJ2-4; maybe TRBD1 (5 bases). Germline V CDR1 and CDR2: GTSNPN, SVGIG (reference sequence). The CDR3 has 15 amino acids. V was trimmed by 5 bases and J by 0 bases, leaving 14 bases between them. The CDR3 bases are TGTGCCTGGGGCGCAGGGCCTTTAGCCAAAAACATTCAGTACTTC. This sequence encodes CAWGAGPLAKNIQYF.

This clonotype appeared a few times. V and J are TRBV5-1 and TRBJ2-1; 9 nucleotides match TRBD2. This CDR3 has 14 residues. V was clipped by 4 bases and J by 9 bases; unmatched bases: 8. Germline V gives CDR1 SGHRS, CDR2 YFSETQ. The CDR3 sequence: CASSPGRAGGEQFF. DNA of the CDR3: TGCGCCAGCAGCCCTGGACGAGCGGGAGGTGAGCAGTTCTTC.

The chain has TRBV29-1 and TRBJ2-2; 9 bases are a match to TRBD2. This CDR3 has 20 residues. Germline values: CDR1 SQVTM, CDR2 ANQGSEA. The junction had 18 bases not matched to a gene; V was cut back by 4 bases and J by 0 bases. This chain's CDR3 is CSVGGFGGRAPIANTGELFF. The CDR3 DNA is TGCAGCGTTGGGGGTTTTGGCGGGAGGGCCCCCATCGCGAACACCGGGGAGCTGTTTTTT.

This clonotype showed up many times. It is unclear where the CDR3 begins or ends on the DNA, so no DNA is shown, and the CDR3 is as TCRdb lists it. The CDR3 here is CASSFGEGGEAFF. The V call is TRBV27, the J call TRBJ1-1. The germline CDR1 and CDR2 sequences are MNHEY and SMNVEV (reference sequence). The CDR3 is 13 residues long, ends included.

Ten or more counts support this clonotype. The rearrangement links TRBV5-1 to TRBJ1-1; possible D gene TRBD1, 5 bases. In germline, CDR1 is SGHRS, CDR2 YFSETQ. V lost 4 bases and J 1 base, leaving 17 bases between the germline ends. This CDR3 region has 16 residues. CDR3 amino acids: CASSLREGRPNTEAFF. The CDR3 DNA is TGCGCCAGCAGCCTAAGAGAGGGACGGCCGAACACTGAAGCTTTCTTT.

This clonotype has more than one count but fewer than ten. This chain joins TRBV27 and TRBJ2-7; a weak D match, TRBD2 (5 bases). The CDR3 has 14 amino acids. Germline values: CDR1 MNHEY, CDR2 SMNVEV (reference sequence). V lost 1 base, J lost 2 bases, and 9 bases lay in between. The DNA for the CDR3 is TGTGCCAGCAGTTTATTCCCTAGCCCCTACGAGCAGTACTTC. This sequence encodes CASSLFPSPYEQYF.

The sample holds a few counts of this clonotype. CDR3 nucleotides: TGTGCCAGCAGTTACGTCGGGGGCACAGATACGCAGTATTTT. It is translated as CASSYVGGTDTQYF. The chain employs TRBV6-5 and TRBJ2-3; perhaps TRBD2 as D (5 bases). The CDR3 extends over 14 amino acids. Trimming took off 2 bases at V and 1 base at J, with 7 bases between the two ends. Germline V gene lookup returns CDR1 MNHEY and CDR2 SVGAGI.

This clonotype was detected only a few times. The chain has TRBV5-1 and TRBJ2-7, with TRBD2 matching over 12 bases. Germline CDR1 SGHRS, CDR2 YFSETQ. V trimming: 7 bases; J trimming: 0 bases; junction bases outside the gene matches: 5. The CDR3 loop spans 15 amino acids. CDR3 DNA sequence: TGCGCCAGCCGACCGACTAGCGGGAGCTCCTACGAGCAGTACTTC. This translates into CASRPTSGSSYEQYF.

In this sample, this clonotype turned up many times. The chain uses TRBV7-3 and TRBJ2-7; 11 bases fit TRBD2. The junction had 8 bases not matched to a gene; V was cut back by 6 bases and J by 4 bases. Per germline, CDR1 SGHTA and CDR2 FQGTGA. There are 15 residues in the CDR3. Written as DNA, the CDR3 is TGTGCCAGCAGAGCCTCTAGCGGGAGGACGTACGAGCAGTACTTC. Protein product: CASRASSGRTYEQYF.

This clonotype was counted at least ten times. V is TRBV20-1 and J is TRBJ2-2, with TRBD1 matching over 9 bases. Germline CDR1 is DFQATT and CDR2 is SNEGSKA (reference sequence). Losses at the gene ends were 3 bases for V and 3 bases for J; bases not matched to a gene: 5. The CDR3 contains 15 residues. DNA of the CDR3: TGCAGTGCTAGCGGACAGGGGTTGCACACCGGGGAGCTGTTTTTT. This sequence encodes CSASGQGLHTGELFF.

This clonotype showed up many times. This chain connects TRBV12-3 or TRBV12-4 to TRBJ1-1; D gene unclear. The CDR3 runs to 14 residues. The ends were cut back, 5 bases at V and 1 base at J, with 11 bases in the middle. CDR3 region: CASSLSTRNTEAFF. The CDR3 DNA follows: TGTGCCAGCAGTCTGTCAACTCGGAACACTGAAGCTTTCTTT.

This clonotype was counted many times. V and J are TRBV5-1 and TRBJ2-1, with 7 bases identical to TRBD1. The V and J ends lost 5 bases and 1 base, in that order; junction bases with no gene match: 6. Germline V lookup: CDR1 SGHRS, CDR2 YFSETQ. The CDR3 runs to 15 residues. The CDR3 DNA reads TGCGCCAGCAGGTATACAGGGGTTTCCTACAATGAGCAGTTCTTC. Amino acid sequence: CASRYTGVSYNEQFF.

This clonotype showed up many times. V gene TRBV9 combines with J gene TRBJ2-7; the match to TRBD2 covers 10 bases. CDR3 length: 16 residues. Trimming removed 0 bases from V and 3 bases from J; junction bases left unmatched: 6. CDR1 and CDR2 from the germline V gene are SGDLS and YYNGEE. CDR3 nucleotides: TGTGCCAGCAGCGTAGGTCTAGCGGGAGCCCTCTACGAGCAGTACTTC. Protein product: CASSVGLAGALYEQYF.

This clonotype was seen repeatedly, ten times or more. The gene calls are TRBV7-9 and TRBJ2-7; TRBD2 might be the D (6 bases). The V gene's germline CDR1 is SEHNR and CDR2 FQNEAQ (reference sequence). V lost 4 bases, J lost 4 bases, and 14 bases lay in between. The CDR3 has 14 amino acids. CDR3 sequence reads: CASSWDWSGYEQYF. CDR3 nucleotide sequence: TGTGCCAGCAGCTGGGACTGGTCGGGTTACGAGCAGTACTTC.

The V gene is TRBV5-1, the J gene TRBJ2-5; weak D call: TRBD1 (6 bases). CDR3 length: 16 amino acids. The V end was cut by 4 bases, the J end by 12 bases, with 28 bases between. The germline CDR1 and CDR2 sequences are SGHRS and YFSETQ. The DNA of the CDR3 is TGCGCCAGCAGCCCAACTTGGGGGAGTTCAGAGGGGGAAGAGTACTTC. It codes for CASSPTWGSSEGEEYF.

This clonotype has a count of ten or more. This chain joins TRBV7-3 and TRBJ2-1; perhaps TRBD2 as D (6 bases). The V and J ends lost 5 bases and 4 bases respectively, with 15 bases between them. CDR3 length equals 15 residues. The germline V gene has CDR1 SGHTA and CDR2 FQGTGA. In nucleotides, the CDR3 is TGTGCCAGCAGCCCCTCCGGCGGGAAATACAATGAGCAGTTCTTC. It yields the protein CASSPSGGKYNEQFF.

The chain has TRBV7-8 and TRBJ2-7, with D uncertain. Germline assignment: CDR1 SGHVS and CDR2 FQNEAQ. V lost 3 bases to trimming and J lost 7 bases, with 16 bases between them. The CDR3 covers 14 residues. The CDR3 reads CASSLSRLDGEQYF. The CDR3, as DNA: TGTGCCAGCAGCTTGTCCAGGCTCGATGGGGAGCAGTACTTC.

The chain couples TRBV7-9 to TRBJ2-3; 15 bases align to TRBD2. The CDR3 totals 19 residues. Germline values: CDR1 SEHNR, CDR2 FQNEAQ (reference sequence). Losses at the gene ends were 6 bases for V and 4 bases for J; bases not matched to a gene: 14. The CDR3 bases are TGTGCCAGCAGTCGACAAAAAGGACTAGCGGGAGGGGGCGCAGATACGCAGTATTTT. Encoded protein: CASSRQKGLAGGGADTQYF.

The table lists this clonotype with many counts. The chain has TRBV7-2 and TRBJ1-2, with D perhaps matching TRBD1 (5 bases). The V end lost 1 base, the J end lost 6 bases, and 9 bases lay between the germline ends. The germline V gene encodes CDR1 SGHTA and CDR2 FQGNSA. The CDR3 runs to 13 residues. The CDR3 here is CASSLGRDHGYTF. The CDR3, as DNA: TGTGCCAGCAGCTTAGGCAGGGACCATGGCTACACCTTC.

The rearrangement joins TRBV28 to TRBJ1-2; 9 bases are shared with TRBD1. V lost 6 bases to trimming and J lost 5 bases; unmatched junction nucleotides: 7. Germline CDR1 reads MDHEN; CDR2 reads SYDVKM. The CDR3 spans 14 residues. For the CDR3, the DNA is TGTGCCAGCAGCTCAACAGGGGGCGGGTATGGCTACACCTTC. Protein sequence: CASSSTGGGYGYTF.